This is a list of T cell receptor beta chains from one sample in a study of blood T cells in healthy people across ages. TCRdb called the 5' RACE reads again in MiXCR, with one record for every CDR3 protein. The sample shows approximately 1,700,000 distinct CDR3 sequences, about 39% of them seen only once. The sequenced sample consisted of blood. These receptors originate from a human donor in good health. CDR3s include the opening cysteine and the closing phenylalanine or tryptophan. The D gene is left open where the match is weak. Clone size, where shown, is once, few, many, or a class for clones that have expanded.

clone_size,v_call,j_call,d_call,cdr3_nt,cdr3_aa
NA,TRBV5-1,TRBJ2-3,NA,TGCGCCGGCACCTGGACCCCCACAGATACGCAGTATTTT,CAGTWTPTDTQYF
NA,TRBV5-6,TRBJ1-2,NA,TGTGCCAGCAGCTGGGATGGGACGGACTATGGCTACACCTTC,CASSWDGTDYGYTF
few,TRBV7-2,TRBJ2-1,TRBD2,TGTGCCAGCAGTTTTACTAGCGGGGGCCTCAATGAGCAGTTCTTC,CASSFTSGGLNEQFF
NA,TRBV28,TRBJ1-1,NA,TGTGCCAGCAGTTCCCGGAGAGGGAAGGAGAGCACTGAAGCTTTCTTT,CASSSRRGKESTEAFF
NA,TRBV5-6,TRBJ2-7,NA,TGTGCCAGCAGCTTGGGTTGGACAGACCTCTACGAGCAGTACTTC,CASSLGWTDLYEQYF
NA,TRBV13,TRBJ2-5,NA,TGTGCCAGCAGCTTCGTACGCTTAGGGGAGACCCAGTACTTC,CASSFVRLGETQYF
NA,TRBV20-1,TRBJ1-5,NA,TGCAGTGCGCCGCCGGGACCCAATCAGCCCCAGCATTTT,CSAPPGPNQPQHF
many,TRBV18,TRBJ2-7,TRBD2,TGTGCCAGCTCACCGGGACTAATGAACGAGCAGTACTTC,CASSPGLMNEQYF
few,TRBV6-1,TRBJ2-1,NA,TGTGCCAGCATTAAGTCGGAACGATACAATGAGCAGTTCTTC,CASIKSERYNEQFF
NA,TRBV28,TRBJ2-3,TRBD1,TGTGCCAGCAGTTCCGGGACAGGGGGCGGTGGTCGCACGGGCGGTACGCAGTATTTT,CASSSGTGGGGRTGGTQYF
NA,TRBV5-1,TRBJ2-3,NA,TGCGCCAGCAGCTCGAACGGGGCGCCGACAGATACGCAGTATTTT,CASSSNGAPTDTQYF
NA,TRBV6-2/TRBV6-3,TRBJ2-7,TRBD1,TGTGCCAGCAGTTCCCGGGACAGGATTATCTACGAGCAGTACTTC,CASSSRDRIIYEQYF
few,TRBV9,TRBJ2-7,NA,TGTGCCAGCAGCGTAGGCTGGGGGCTGGGCTACGAGCAGTACTTC,CASSVGWGLGYEQYF
NA,TRBV10-3,TRBJ2-4,NA,TGTGCCATCAGTGTACCGGGGGAGAGGAGGTGGTACTTC,CAISVPGERRWYF
few,TRBV5-1,TRBJ2-5,TRBD1,TGCGCCAGCACCTCGACAGGGGCCGGCGGGGAGCAGTACTTC,CASTSTGAGGEQYF
NA,TRBV24-1,TRBJ1-2,NA,TGTGCCACCAGTGACGCCGACAGATTTTCTAACTATGGCTACACCTTC,CATSDADRFSNYGYTF
NA,TRBV12-3/TRBV12-4,TRBJ2-1,NA,TGTGCCAGCAGTTTAAGGGACACCGCCTACAATGAGCAGTTCTTC,CASSLRDTAYNEQFF
NA,TRBV25-1,TRBJ2-1,NA,TGTGCCAGCAGTGCCGACAGAACTCTCAATGAGCAGTTCTTC,CASSADRTLNEQFF
few,TRBV6-1,TRBJ2-6,NA,TGTGCCAGCAGGCCGGGACGCCCCTCCCCTGGGGCCAACGTCCTGACTTTC,CASRPGRPSPGANVLTF
NA,TRBV4-1,TRBJ1-2,NA,TGCGCCAGCAGCCAAGATCCAGGCTTAGCTAACTATGGCTACACCTTC,CASSQDPGLANYGYTF
NA,TRBV7-9,TRBJ2-1,NA,TGTGCCAGCAGCCCAATAGACAACAATGAGCAGTTCTTC,CASSPIDNNEQFF
NA,TRBV5-5,TRBJ1-5,NA,TGTGCCAGCAGCATTTGGGGTAATAGCAATCAGCCCCAGCATTTT,CASSIWGNSNQPQHF
few,TRBV7-8,TRBJ1-6,TRBD1,TGTGCCAGCAGCTCCCTCGTACAGGGGGGAAATTCACCCCTCCACTTT,CASSSLVQGGNSPLHF
NA,TRBV20-1,TRBJ2-7,NA,TGCAGTGCTAAGATCTTCCGGGGGCGAGGCGAGCAGTACTTC,CSAKIFRGRGEQYF
NA,TRBV4-1,TRBJ1-1,NA,TGCGCCAGCAGCCAAGTGGGTCAGCCTGGGGATACTGAAGCTTTCTTT,CASSQVGQPGDTEAFF
once,TRBV13,TRBJ2-3,NA,TGTGCCAGCAGCTCGGCCCCGGACAGTGGCGTCGCAGATACGCAGTATTTT,CASSSAPDSGVADTQYF
few,TRBV29-1,TRBJ2-1,TRBD1,TGCAGCGTCTCCAGGACAGGGGTAGGGAATGAGCAGTTCTTC,CSVSRTGVGNEQFF
NA,TRBV6-1,TRBJ1-1,NA,TGTGCCAGCAGTGAATTAAGGGACACAGAAGCTTTCTTT,CASSELRDTEAFF
few,TRBV29-1,TRBJ2-7,TRBD1,TGCAGCGTTGCTGGGACAGGGCAGCGCTCTAGCGAGCAGTACTTC,CSVAGTGQRSSEQYF